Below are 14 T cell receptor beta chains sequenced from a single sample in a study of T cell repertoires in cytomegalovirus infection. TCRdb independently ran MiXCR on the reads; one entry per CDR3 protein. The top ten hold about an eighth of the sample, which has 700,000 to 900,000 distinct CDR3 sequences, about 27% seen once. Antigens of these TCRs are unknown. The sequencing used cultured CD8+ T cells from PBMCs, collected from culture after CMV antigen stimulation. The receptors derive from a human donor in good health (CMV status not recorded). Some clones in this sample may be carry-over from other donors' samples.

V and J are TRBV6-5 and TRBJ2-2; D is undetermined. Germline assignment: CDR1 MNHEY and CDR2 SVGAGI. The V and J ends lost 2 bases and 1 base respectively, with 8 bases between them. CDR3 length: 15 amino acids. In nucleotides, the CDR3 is TGTGCCAGCAGTTACCGGATGGAGAACACCGGGGAGCTGTTTTTT. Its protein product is CASSYRMENTGELFF.

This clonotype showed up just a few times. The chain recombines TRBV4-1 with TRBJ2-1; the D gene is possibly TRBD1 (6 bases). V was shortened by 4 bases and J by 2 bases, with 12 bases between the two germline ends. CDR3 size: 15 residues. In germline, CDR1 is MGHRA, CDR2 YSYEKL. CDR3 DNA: TGCGCCAGCAGCCCGAAGGGGGAAGCCTACAATGAGCAGTTCTTC. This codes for CASSPKGEAYNEQFF.

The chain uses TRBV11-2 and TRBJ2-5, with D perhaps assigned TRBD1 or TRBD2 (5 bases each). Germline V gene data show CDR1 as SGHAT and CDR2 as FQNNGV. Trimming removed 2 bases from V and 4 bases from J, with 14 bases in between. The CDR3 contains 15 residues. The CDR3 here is CASSLPAWGRETQYF. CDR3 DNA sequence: TGTGCCAGCAGCTTACCAGCATGGGGGAGAGAGACCCAGTACTTC.

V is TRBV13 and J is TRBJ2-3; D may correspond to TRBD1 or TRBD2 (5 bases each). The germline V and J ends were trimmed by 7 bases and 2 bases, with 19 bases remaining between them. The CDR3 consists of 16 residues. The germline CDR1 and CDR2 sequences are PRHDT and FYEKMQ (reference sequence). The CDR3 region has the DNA TGTGCCAGCACCCCAGTGGGACCTGCGCCCACAGATACGCAGTATTTT. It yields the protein CASTPVGPAPTDTQYF.

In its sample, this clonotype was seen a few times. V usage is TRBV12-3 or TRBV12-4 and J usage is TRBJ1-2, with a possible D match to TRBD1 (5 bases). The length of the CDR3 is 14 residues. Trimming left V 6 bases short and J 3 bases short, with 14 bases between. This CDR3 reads CASRRRDGYYGYTF. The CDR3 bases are TGTGCCAGCAGACGTCGGGACGGTTACTATGGCTACACCTTC.

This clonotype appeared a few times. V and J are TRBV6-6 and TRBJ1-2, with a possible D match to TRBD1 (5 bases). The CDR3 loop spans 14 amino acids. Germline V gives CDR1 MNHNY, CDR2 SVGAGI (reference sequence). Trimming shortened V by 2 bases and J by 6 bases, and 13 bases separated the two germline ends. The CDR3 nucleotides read TGTGCCAGCAGTTACGGGGCAGGATGGGATGGCTACACCTTC. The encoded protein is CASSYGAGWDGYTF.

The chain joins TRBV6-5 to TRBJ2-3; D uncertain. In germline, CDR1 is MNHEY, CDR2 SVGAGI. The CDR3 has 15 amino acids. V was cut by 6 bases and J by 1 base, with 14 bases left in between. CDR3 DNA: TGTGCCAGCAGCGTACGCCCTTCTGGCACAGATACGCAGTATTTT. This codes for CASSVRPSGTDTQYF.

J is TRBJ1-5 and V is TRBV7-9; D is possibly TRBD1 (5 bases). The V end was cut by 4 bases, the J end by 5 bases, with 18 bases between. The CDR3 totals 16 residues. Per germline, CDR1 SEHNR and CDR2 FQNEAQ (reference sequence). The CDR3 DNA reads TGTGCCAGCAGCTCCCCGGGGGAAGAATGGGATCAGCCCCAGCATTTT. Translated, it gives CASSSPGEEWDQPQHF.

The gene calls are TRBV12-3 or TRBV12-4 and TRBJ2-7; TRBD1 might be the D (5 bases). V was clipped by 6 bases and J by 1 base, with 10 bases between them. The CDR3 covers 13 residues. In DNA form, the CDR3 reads TGTGCCAGCAGACAGGATCTATCCTACGAGCAGTACTTC. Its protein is CASRQDLSYEQYF.

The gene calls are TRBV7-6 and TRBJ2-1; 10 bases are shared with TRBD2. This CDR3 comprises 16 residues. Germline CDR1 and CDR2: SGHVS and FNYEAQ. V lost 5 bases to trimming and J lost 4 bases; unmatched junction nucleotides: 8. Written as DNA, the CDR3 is TGTGCCAGCAGCCTCCCAGAGCGGGGGGGGTACAATGAGCAGTTCTTC. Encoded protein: CASSLPERGGYNEQFF.

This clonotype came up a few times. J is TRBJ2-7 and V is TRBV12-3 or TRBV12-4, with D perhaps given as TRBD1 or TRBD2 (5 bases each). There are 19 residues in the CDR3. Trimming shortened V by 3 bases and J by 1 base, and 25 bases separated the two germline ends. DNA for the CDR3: TGTGCCAGCAGTTTCATAGTACCGGGGCAGACGTTACGATCCTACGAGCAGTACGTC. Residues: CASSFIVPGQTLRSYEQYV.

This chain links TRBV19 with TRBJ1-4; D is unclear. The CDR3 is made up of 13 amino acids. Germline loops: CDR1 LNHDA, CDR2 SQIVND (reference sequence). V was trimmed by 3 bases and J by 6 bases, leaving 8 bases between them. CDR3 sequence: CASSIRTYEKLFF. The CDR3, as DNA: TGTGCCAGTAGTATTCGGACTTATGAAAAACTGTTTTTT.

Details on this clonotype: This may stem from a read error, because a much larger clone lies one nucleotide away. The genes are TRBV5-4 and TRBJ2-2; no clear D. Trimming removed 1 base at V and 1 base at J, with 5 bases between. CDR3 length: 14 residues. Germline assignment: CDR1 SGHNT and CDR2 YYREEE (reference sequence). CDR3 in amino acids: CASSLTMNTGELFF. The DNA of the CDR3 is TGTGCCAGCAGCTTGACAATGAACACCGGGGAGCTGTTTTTT.

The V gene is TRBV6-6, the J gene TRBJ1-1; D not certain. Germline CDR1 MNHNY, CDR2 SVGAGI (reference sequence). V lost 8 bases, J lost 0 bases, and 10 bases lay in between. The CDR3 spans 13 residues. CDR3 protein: CASWRPMNTEAFF. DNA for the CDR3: TGTGCCAGCTGGAGGCCTATGAACACTGAAGCTTTCTTT.